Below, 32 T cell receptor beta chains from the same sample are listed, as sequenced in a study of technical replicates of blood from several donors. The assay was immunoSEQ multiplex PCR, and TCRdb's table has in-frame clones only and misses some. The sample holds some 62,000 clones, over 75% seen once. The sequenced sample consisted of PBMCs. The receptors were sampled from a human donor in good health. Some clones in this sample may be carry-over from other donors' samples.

CDR3 coding DNA: TGTGCCAGCAGCTTAGGCGGGAGGGCTACAGATACGCAGTATTTT. This codes for CASSLGGRATDTQYF. J is TRBJ2-3 and V is TRBV7-3, with TRBD2 matching over 9 bases. This CDR3 has 15 amino acids. J gave up 3 bases and V 2 bases, and 3 bases lay outside the gene matches. Germline values: CDR1 SGHTA, CDR2 FQGTGA.

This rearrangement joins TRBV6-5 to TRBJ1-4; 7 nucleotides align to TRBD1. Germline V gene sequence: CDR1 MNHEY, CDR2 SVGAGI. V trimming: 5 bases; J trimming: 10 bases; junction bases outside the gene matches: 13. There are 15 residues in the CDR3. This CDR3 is CASSTLGGGGSKLFF. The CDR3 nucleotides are TGTGCCAGCAGTACCCTCGGAGGGGGCGGATCAAAACTGTTTTTT.

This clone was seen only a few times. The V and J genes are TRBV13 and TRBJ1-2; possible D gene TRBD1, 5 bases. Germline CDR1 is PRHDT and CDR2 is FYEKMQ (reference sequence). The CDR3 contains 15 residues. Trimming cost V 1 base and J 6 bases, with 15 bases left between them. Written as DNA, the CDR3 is TGTGCCAGCAGCTTAGACCAGGACACTCCGGATGGCTACACCTTC. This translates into CASSLDQDTPDGYTF.

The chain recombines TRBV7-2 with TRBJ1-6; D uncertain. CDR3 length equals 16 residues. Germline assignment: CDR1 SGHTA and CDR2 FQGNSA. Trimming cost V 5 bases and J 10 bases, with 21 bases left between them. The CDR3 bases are TGTGCCAGCAGCCAGATGGAGGGAGGGTTGGCGTCACCCCTCCACTTT. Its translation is CASSQMEGGLASPLHF.

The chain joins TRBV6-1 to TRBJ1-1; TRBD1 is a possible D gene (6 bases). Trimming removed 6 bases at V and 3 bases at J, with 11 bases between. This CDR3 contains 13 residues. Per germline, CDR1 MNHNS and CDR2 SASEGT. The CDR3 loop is CASRIQGDTEAFF. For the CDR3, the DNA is TGTGCCAGCAGGATACAGGGTGACACTGAAGCTTTCTTT.

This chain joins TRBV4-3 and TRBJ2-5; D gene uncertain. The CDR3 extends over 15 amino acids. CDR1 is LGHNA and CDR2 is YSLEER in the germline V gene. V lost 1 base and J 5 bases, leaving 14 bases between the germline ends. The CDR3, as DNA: TGCGCCAGCAGCCAAGTCGGGTCGGCAAGGGAGACCCAGTACTTC. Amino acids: CASSQVGSARETQYF.

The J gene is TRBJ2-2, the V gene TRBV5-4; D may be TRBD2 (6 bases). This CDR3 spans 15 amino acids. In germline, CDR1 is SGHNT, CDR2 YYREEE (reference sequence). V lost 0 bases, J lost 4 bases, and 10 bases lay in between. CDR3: CASSLAGVFTGELFF. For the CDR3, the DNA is TGTGCCAGCAGCTTGGCGGGAGTTTTCACCGGGGAGCTGTTTTTT. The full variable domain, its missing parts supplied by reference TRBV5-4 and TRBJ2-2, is ETGVTQSPTHLIKTRGQQVTLRCSSQSGHNTVSWYQQALGQGPQFIFQYYREEENGRGNFPPRFSGLQFPNYSSELNVNALELDDSALYLCASSLAGVFTGELFFGEGSRLTVL.

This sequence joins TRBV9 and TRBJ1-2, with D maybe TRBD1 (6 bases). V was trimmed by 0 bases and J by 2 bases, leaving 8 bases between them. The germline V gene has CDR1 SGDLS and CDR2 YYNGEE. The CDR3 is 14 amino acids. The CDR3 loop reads CASSVGQANYGYTF. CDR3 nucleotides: TGTGCCAGCAGCGTAGGACAGGCGAACTATGGCTACACCTTC.

CDR3: CSVEIVGFEQYF. The CDR3 DNA reads as TGCAGCGTTGAAATCGTCGGTTTCGAGCAGTACTTC. The chain combines TRBV29-1 with TRBJ2-7; the D is unclear. The CDR3 length is 12 residues. From germline, CDR1 is SQVTM and CDR2 ANQGSEA. Trimming removed 2 bases at V and 6 bases at J, with 11 bases between.

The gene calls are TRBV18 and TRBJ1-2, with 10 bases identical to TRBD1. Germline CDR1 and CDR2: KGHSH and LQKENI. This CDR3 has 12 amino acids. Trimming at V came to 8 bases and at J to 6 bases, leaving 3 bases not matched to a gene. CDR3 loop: CASIGQGDGYTF. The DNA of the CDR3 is TGTGCCAGCATTGGACAGGGGGATGGCTACACCTTC. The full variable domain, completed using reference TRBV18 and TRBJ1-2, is NAGVMQNPRHLVRRRGQEARLRCSPMKGHSHVYWYRQLPEEGLKFMVYLQKENIIDESGMPKERFSAEFPKEGPSILRIQQVVRGDSAAYFCASIGQGDGYTFGSGTRLTVV.

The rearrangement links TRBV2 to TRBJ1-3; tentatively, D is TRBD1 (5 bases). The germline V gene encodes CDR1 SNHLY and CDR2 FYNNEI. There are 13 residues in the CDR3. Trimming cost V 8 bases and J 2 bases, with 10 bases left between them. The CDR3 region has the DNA TGTGCCAGCGGGTTAGGGGCTGGAAACACCATATATTTT. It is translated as CASGLGAGNTIYF.

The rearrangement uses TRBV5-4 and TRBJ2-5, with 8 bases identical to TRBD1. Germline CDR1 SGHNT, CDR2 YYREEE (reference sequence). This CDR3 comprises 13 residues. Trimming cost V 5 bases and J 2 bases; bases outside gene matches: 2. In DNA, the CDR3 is TGTGCCAGCAGTCGGGACAGGCAAGAGACCCAGTACTTC. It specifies CASSRDRQETQYF.

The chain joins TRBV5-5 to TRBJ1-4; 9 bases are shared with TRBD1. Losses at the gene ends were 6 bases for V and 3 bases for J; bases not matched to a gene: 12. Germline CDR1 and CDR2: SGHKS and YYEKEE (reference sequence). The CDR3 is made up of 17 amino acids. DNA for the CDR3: TGTGCCAGCACCCCACCGGGACAGGGACTTTCTAATGAAAAACTGTTTTTT. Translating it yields CASTPPGQGLSNEKLFF.

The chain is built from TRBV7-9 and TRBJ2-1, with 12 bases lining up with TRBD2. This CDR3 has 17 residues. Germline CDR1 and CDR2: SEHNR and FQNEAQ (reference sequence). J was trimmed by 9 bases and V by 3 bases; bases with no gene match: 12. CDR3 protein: CASSFTRTLAGGREQFF. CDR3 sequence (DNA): TGTGCCAGCAGCTTCACCAGGACTCTAGCGGGGGGGCGTGAGCAGTTCTTC.

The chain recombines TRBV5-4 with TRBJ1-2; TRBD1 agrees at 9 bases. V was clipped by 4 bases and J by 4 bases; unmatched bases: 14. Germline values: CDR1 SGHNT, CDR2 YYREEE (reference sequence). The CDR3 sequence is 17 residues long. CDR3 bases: TGTGCCAGCAGCCCGGGGACAGGGAGGGCTGTAAGCTATGGCTACACCTTC. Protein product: CASSPGTGRAVSYGYTF. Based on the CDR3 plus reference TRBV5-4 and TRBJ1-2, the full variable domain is ETGVTQSPTHLIKTRGQQVTLRCSSQSGHNTVSWYQQALGQGPQFIFQYYREEENGRGNFPPRFSGLQFPNYSSELNVNALELDDSALYLCASSPGTGRAVSYGYTFGSGTRLTVV.

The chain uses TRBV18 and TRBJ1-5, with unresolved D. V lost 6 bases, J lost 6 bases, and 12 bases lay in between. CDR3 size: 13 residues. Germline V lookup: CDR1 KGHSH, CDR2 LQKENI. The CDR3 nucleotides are TGTGCCAGCTCCGAGGGATACAGTCAGCCCCAGCATTTT. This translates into CASSEGYSQPQHF.

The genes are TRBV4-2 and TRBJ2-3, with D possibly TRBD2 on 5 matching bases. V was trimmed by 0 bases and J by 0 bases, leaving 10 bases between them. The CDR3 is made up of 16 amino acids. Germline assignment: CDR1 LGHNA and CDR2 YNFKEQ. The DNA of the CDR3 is TGTGCCAGCAGCCAAGATATCGGGGTTAGCACAGATACGCAGTATTTT. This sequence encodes CASSQDIGVSTDTQYF.

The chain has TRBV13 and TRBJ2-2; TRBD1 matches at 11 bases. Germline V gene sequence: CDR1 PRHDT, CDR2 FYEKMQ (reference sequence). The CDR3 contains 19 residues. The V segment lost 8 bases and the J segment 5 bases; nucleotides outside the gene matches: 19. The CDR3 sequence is CASFQAALGQGVDTGELFF. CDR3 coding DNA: TGTGCCAGCTTCCAGGCAGCATTGGGACAGGGGGTCGATACCGGGGAGCTGTTTTTT.

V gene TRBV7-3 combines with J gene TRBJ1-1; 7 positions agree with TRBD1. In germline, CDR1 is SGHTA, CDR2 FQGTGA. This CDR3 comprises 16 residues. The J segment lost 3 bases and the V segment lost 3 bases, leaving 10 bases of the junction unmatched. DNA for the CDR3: TGTGCCAGCAGCTTGACAGGGTGGATGGGGGACACTGAAGCTTTCTTT. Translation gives CASSLTGWMGDTEAFF.

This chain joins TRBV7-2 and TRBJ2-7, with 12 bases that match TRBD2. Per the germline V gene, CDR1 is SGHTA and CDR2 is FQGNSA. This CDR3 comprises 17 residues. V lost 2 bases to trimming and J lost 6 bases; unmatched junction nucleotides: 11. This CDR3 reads CASSLSSASGRASEQYF. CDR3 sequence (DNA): TGTGCCAGCAGCTTATCGTCCGCTAGCGGGAGGGCCAGCGAGCAGTACTTC.

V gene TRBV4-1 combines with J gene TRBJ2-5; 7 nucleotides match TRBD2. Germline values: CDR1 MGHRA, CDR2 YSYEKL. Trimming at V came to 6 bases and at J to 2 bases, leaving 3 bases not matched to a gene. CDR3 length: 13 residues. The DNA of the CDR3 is TGCGCCAGCAGTAGACTAGCTCAAGAGACCCAGTACTTC. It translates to CASSRLAQETQYF.

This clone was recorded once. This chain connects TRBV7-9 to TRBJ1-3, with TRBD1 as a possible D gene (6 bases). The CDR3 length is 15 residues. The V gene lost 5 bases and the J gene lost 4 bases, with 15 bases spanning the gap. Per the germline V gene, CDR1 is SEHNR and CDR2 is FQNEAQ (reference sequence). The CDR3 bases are TGTGCCAGCAGCCCTAACACAGGGAAGGGAAACACCATATATTTT. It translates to CASSPNTGKGNTIYF.

CDR3 in amino acids: CASSPPGAGQETQYF. The DNA for the CDR3 is TGTGCCAGCAGCCCCCCCGGGGCGGGACAAGAGACCCAGTACTTC. V usage is TRBV7-9 and J usage is TRBJ2-5, with D possibly TRBD2 on 6 matching bases. V was shortened by 5 bases and J by 2 bases, with 15 bases between the two germline ends. CDR3 length equals 15 residues. The germline V gene encodes CDR1 SEHNR and CDR2 FQNEAQ (reference sequence).

The CDR3 nucleotides are TGTGCCAGCAGACAGGGGGCGGACACCGGGGAGCTGTTTTTT. This codes for CASRQGADTGELFF. This sequence joins TRBV6-5 and TRBJ2-2; 9 bases align to TRBD1. The CDR3 is 14 residues long. V gave up 6 bases and J gave up 3 bases; unmatched junction bases: 2. Looked up from germline, CDR1 is MNHEY and CDR2 is SVGAGI.

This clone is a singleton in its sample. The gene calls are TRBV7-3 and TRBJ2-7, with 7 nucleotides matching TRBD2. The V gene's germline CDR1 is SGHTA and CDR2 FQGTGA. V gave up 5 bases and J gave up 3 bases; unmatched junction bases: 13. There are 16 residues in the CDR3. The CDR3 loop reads CASSRDYLENDYEQYF. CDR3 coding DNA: TGTGCCAGCAGCCGGGACTACCTCGAAAACGACTACGAGCAGTACTTC.

The CDR3 region has the DNA TGTGCCAGCTCACTCCCTGGACAGGGGGGAGGCGAGCAGTACTTC. Amino acids: CASSLPGQGGGEQYF. The gene calls are TRBV18 and TRBJ2-7; TRBD1 aligns across 10 bases. After removal of 4 bases from V and 6 bases from J, the junction contained 9 bases not matched to a gene. The CDR3 extends over 15 amino acids. From germline, CDR1 is KGHSH and CDR2 LQKENI. The full variable domain, completed using reference TRBV18 and TRBJ2-7, is NAGVMQNPRHLVRRRGQEARLRCSPMKGHSHVYWYRQLPEEGLKFMVYLQKENIIDESGMPKERFSAEFPKEGPSILRIQQVVRGDSAAYFCASSLPGQGGGEQYFGPGTRLTVT.

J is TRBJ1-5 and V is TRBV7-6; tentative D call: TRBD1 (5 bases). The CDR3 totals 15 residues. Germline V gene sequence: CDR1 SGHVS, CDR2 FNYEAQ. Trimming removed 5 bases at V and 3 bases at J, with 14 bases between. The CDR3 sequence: CASSLGRAFNQPQHF. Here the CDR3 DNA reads TGTGCCAGCAGCCTGGGCAGGGCATTCAATCAGCCCCAGCATTTT. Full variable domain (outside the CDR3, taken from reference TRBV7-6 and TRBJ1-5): GAGVSQSPRYKVTKRGQDVALRCDPISGHVSLYWYRQALGQGPEFLTYFNYEAQQDKSGLPNDRFSAERPEGSISTLTIQRTEQRDSAMYRCASSLGRAFNQPQHFGDGTRLSIL.

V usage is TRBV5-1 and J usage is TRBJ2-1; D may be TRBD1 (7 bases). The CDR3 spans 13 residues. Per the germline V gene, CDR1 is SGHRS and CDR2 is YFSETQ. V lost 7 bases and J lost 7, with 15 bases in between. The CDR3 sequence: CASAAGTANEQFF. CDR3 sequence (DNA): TGCGCCAGCGCTGCGGGGACAGCTAATGAGCAGTTCTTC.

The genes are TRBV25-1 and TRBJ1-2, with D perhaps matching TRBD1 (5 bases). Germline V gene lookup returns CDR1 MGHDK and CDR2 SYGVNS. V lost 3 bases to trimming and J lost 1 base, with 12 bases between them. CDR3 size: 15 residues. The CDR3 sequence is CASSEPGLSNYGYTF. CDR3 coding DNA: TGTGCCAGCAGTGAGCCGGGACTCAGTAACTATGGCTACACCTTC.

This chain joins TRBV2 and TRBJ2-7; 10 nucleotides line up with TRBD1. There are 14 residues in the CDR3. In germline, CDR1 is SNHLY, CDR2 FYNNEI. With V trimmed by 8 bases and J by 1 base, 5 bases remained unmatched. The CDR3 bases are TGTGCCAGCTTCAGGGACAGGGGATCCTACGAGCAGTACTTC. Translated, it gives CASFRDRGSYEQYF. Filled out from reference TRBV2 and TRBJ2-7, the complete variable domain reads EPEVTQTPSHQVTQMGQEVILRCVPISNHLYFYWYRQILGQKVEFLVSFYNNEISEKSEIFDDQFSVERPDGSNFTLKIRSTKLEDSAMYFCASFRDRGSYEQYFGPGTRLTVT.

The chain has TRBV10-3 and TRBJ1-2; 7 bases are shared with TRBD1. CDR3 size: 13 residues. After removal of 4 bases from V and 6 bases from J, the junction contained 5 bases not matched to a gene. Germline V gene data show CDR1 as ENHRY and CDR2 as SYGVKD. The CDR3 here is CAISVDRLNGYTF. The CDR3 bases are TGTGCCATCAGTGTGGACAGGCTTAATGGCTACACCTTC.

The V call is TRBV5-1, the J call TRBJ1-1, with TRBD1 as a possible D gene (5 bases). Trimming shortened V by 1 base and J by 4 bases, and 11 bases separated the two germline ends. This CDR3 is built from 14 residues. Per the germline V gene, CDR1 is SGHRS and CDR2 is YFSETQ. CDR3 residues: CASSLTGTSTEAFF. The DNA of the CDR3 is TGCGCCAGCAGCTTGACAGGAACGAGCACTGAAGCTTTCTTT.